A selection of T cell receptor beta chains follows, all from one sample in a study of radiation and T cells in renal cell carcinoma. Data came from immunoSEQ multiplex PCR; TCRdb stores just in-frame clones and leaves some out. This sample has roughly 130,000 clones, with 88% found just once. The source was blood, collected from a patient whose treatment included radiotherapy and nephrectomy. The receptors were sampled from a woman aged 70-85 years with renal cell carcinoma. Both conserved end residues are part of each CDR3.

V gene	J gene	CDR3 protein
TRBV14	TRBJ1-1	CASSQVVGSGSTEAFF
TRBV4-2	TRBJ2-2	CASSQEGTGNTGELFF
TRBV7-9	TRBJ1-1	CASSLGGGNTEAFF
TRBV11-2	TRBJ1-6	CASSLGGKGSPLHF
TRBV5-4	TRBJ2-2	CASSFWDRAGGELFF
TRBV19	TRBJ2-4	CASRRQGENIQYF
TRBV28	TRBJ2-5	CASSPGGGGRETQYF
TRBV4-1	TRBJ1-5	CASSKTGVNNQPQHF
TRBV2	TRBJ2-7	CASSADQVYEQYF
TRBV29-1	TRBJ1-1	CSVCGGLGTEAFF
TRBV4-3	TRBJ2-1	CASSQSGGSSYNEQFF
TRBV5-1	TRBJ1-1	CASSLYRGNTEAFF
TRBV5-6	TRBJ2-7	CASSLAAYEQYF
TRBV2	TRBJ2-3	CASSVDGGSRVTQYF
TRBV27	TRBJ2-2	CASTQRAAGELFF
TRBV30	TRBJ2-1	CAWSSAYEQFF
TRBV15	TRBJ1-1	CATTSDRGSSEAFF
TRBV11-2	TRBJ1-5	CASSLLRNQPQHF
TRBV28	TRBJ1-1	CASSYVDIPKAFF
TRBV7-8	TRBJ1-1	CASSFNRDTEAFF
TRBV18	TRBJ1-4	CASSRREGTNEKLFF
TRBV7-2	TRBJ1-1	CASSPGPANTEAFF
TRBV7-2	TRBJ1-1	CASSLESAGGSEAFF
TRBV5-4	TRBJ2-7	CASSLGLAGGSSYEQYF
TRBV5-1	TRBJ2-5	CASSFGAAPNQETQYF
TRBV6-5	TRBJ2-6	CASRRKGSGANVLTF
TRBV2	TRBJ1-1	CASSARESDTEAFF
TRBV14	TRBJ1-3	CASSQELSGSGNTIYF
TRBV19	TRBJ2-3	CATIGGGDTDTQYF
TRBV6-6	TRBJ2-2	CASSYRGSVTGELFF
TRBV6-6	TRBJ2-2	CASSSQDRGDTGELFF